The TCR beta chain described here comes from a study of shared clonotypes between healthy human individuals. Overall study: Each donor's CD4 naive and CD4 memory cells filled three plates apiece, CD8 naive two, and CD8 memory one.

Generated by immunoSEQ multiplex PCR, the TCRdb table keeps only in-frame clones and is missing some. The sample lists millions of clones; around 90% were seen once. This CDR3 region has 14 residues. Germline CDR1 reads SNHLY; CDR2 reads FYNNEI. Losses at the gene ends were 3 bases for V and 3 bases for J; bases not matched to a gene: 5. Study-wide findings and caveats: A reduction in generation probabilities was seen for non-shared clonotypes relative to those shared by all four donors.

Concerning this clone: Its specificity is not known.

The source material was naive CD4+ T cells sorted from blood. Subset defined: CD45RA+ positively selected. The J gene is TRBJ2-7, the V gene TRBV2, with 7 bases lining up with TRBD2. The TCR comes from a young man in good health. The DNA of the CDR3 is TGTGCCAGCAGTGAGAGCGGGGCCTTCTACGAGCAGTACTTC. The encoded protein is CASSESGAFYEQYF.